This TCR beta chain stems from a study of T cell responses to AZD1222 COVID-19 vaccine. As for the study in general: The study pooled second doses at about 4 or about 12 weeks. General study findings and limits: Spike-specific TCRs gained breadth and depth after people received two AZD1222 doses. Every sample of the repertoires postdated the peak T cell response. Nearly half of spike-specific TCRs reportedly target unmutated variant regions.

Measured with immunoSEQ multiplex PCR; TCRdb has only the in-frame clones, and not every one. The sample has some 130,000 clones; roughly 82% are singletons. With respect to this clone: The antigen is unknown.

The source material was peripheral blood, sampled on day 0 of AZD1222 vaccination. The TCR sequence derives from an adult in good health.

The CDR3 sequence is CASSLGMNSPLHF. The CDR3 coding sequence is TGCGCCAGCAGCTTGGGAATGAATTCACCCCTCCACTTT. V gene TRBV5-1 combines with J gene TRBJ1-6; the D is unclear. Trimming pared 0 bases from V and 7 bases from J, leaving 5 bases between. Germline CDR1 reads SGHRS; CDR2 reads YFSETQ. The CDR3 extends over 13 amino acids.